This entry lists 21 T cell receptor beta chains sequenced from one sample in a study of vaccination effects on CD4 cells after COVID-19. Under the ViraFEST assay, PBMC were stimulated with viral peptide pools so that antigen-specific CD4+ T cells expanded. Sequencing was performed afterwards. Following culture for approximately 11 days, CD4+ T cells were isolated. Either the mRNA-1273 or the BNT162b2 vaccine was given to participants as two doses. Clones were sequenced by immunoSEQ multiplex PCR, and TCRdb holds only the in-frame ones, with some missing. Of tens of thousands of clones in the sample, around 75% were seen once. The antigens for these receptors are not known. The sequencing used CD4+ T cells from PBMCs cultured with SARS-CoV-2 spike peptides, collected after COVID-19 vaccination. Receptors originate from a human donor who received a COVID-19 vaccine. Some clones in this sample may be carry-over from other donors' samples.

The chain couples TRBV6-1 to TRBJ2-7; D remains ambiguous. This CDR3 spans 12 amino acids. Trimming cost V 0 bases and J 4 bases, with 4 bases left between them. Germline loops: CDR1 MNHNS, CDR2 SASEGT. CDR3 bases: TGTGCCAGCAGTGAAGCGAGGTACGAGCAGTACGTC. This translates into CASSEARYEQYV.

This clone appeared once. The V call is TRBV19, the J call TRBJ1-1; TRBD1 might be the D (5 bases). Trimming left V 3 bases short and J 4 bases short, with 18 bases between. The germline gives CDR1 LNHDA, CDR2 SQIVND (reference sequence). This CDR3 comprises 16 residues. The CDR3 DNA reads as TGTGCCAGTAGTATTCCAGGACACCCCAAGAGCACTGAAGCTTTCTTT. Protein sequence: CASSIPGHPKSTEAFF.

The rearrangement links TRBV19 to TRBJ2-2, with a possible D match to TRBD2 (7 bases). The CDR3 totals 16 residues. Looked up from germline, CDR1 is LNHDA and CDR2 is SQIVND (reference sequence). With 1 base removed from V and 7 bases from J, the gap between germline ends came to 16 bases. This CDR3 is CASSIGLGGPNGELFF. CDR3 DNA sequence: TGTGCCAGTAGTATAGGCCTGGGGGGGCCTAACGGGGAGCTGTTTTTT.

The chain joins TRBV12-5 to TRBJ1-1; no clear D. This CDR3 has 14 amino acids. The germline V gene has CDR1 LGHNT and CDR2 FRNRAP. V was pared by 6 bases and J by 1 base, with 12 bases between. The CDR3 DNA reads TGTGCTAGTGGCCCGGTCAGTAAGAACACTGAAGCTTTCTTT. This translates into CASGPVSKNTEAFF.

V is TRBV29-1 and J is TRBJ1-2; D possibly corresponds to TRBD1 (6 bases). The V and J ends lost 6 bases and 2 bases respectively, with 10 bases between them. CDR1 and CDR2 from the germline V gene are SQVTM and ANQGSEA. CDR3 length: 12 amino acids. The CDR3 here is CSVAGGNYGYTF. In nucleotides, the CDR3 is TGCAGCGTCGCGGGGGGCAACTATGGCTACACCTTC.

This chain links TRBV6-5 with TRBJ2-3, with D hard to call. The CDR3 extends over 14 amino acids. V lost 6 bases, J lost 6 bases, and 16 bases lay in between. The germline V gene has CDR1 MNHEY and CDR2 SVGAGI. CDR3 sequence reads: CASRHASGPDTQYF. The DNA of the CDR3 is TGTGCCAGCAGACACGCATCAGGACCGGATACGCAGTATTTT.

This clone has just a few counts. This chain connects TRBV5-4 to TRBJ2-7, with 7 bases aligning to TRBD1. This CDR3 has 13 amino acids. Germline CDR1 SGHNT, CDR2 YYREEE (reference sequence). The V gene end was trimmed by 1 base and the J gene end by 4 bases; junction bases not matched to a gene: 2. CDR3 amino acids: CASSLNRGYEQYV. DNA of the CDR3: TGTGCCAGCAGCTTGAACAGGGGATACGAGCAGTACGTC.

This chain uses TRBV2 with TRBJ2-5; no clear D gene. Germline CDR1 reads SNHLY; CDR2 reads FYNNEI. This CDR3 contains 14 residues. Trimming cost V 3 bases and J 2 bases, with 10 bases left between them. CDR3 sequence: CASSDGRQQETQYF. CDR3 bases: TGTGCCAGCAGTGACGGACGGCAGCAAGAGACCCAGTACTTC.

The count of this clone is one. Here the CDR3 DNA reads TGTGCCAGCAGTTCCATACACGGGGGGGGTTCCAATGAGCAGTTCTTC. It codes for CASSSIHGGGSNEQFF. The rearrangement joins TRBV6-5 to TRBJ2-1, with 8 bases matching TRBD2. Unmatched junction bases numbered 11, after V lost 4 bases and J lost 6 bases. CDR3 size: 16 residues. Germline-derived CDR1 and CDR2 are MNHEY and SVGAGI.

The V and J genes are TRBV19 and TRBJ1-5; D is possibly TRBD1 (5 bases). V was clipped by 3 bases and J by 0 bases, with 9 bases between them. The CDR3 loop spans 15 amino acids. In germline, CDR1 is LNHDA, CDR2 SQIVND (reference sequence). CDR3 residues: CASSMQGVSNQPQHF. In nucleotides, the CDR3 is TGTGCCAGTAGTATGCAGGGTGTTAGCAATCAGCCCCAGCATTTT.

The genes are TRBV14 and TRBJ2-4, with 8 bases matching TRBD2. V gave up 5 bases and J gave up 0 bases; unmatched junction bases: 9. The CDR3 totals 17 residues. Germline V gene lookup returns CDR1 SGHDN and CDR2 FVKESK. DNA for the CDR3: TGTGCCAGCAGCATCTTAAGCGGGGGACGAGCCAAAAACATTCAGTACTTC. Translating it yields CASSILSGGRAKNIQYF.

The gene calls are TRBV30 and TRBJ1-6; D is undetermined. This CDR3 spans 12 amino acids. Germline assignment: CDR1 GTSNPN and CDR2 SVGIG (reference sequence). V lost 1 base to trimming and J lost 7 bases, with 5 bases between them. CDR3 bases: TGTGCCTGGAGTGGGCCCAATTCACCCCTCCACTTT. Amino acids: CAWSGPNSPLHF.

CDR3 coding DNA: TGCGCCAGCAGCCAAGATTATACGACAGTCTATGAGCAGTTCTTC. Encoded protein: CASSQDYTTVYEQFF. This chain connects TRBV4-3 to TRBJ2-1; TRBD1 might be the D (5 bases). Germline CDR1 reads LGHNA; CDR2 reads YSLEER. CDR3 length: 15 residues. Between the trimmed V and J ends, which lost 0 bases and 8 bases, there was a span of 14 bases.

The chain carries TRBV21-1 and TRBJ2-3. TRBV21-1 is designated a pseudogene. The CDR3 contains 16 residues. CDR3 loop: CASSKGTITSTDTQYF. The CDR3, as DNA: TGTGCCAGCAGCAAAGGTACAATTACTAGCACAGATACGCAGTATTTT.

The chain combines TRBV19 with TRBJ2-2, with 12 bases fitting TRBD2. CDR3 length: 18 amino acids. Germline lookup yields CDR1 LNHDA and CDR2 SQIVND (reference sequence). V gave up 3 bases and J gave up 0 bases; unmatched junction bases: 5. CDR3 loop: CASSIWASGGANTGELFF. The CDR3 nucleotides read TGTGCCAGTAGTATTTGGGCTAGCGGGGGGGCGAACACCGGGGAGCTGTTTTTT.

The chain couples TRBV5-1 to TRBJ1-2, with a tentative D call TRBD1 (5 bases). Germline CDR1 SGHRS, CDR2 YFSETQ. Deletions cut 1 base from V and 2 bases from J, with 12 bases between. The length of the CDR3 is 15 residues. This chain's CDR3 is CASSLYPGLNYGYTF. The CDR3, as DNA: TGCGCCAGCAGCTTGTATCCAGGGCTCAACTATGGCTACACCTTC.

The chain is built from TRBV6-5 and TRBJ1-6; D not certain. The CDR3 is made up of 14 amino acids. Germline lookup yields CDR1 MNHEY and CDR2 SVGAGI. V was cut by 5 bases and J by 10 bases, with 15 bases left in between. In nucleotides, the CDR3 is TGTGCCAGCAGTCTCACCGGGATCGGGTCACCCCTCCACTTT. The encoded protein is CASSLTGIGSPLHF.

Remarks on this clone: Distinct nucleotide sequences in the sample also encode this CDR3. The rearrangement joins TRBV29-1 to TRBJ2-5; D call uncertain. This CDR3 is 11 amino acids long. Trimming removed 4 bases from V and 5 bases from J, with 8 bases in between. CDR1 is SQVTM, CDR2 ANQGSEA, per germline. The CDR3 region is CSVGVGETQYF. The CDR3, as DNA: TGCAGCGTTGGGGTAGGGGAGACCCAGTACTTC.

The chain employs TRBV29-1 and TRBJ1-4; 8 positions agree with TRBD1. Germline CDR1 reads SQVTM; CDR2 reads ANQGSEA. The CDR3 has 13 residues. V was clipped by 6 bases and J by 8 bases; unmatched bases: 8. DNA of the CDR3: TGCAGCGTCCGGCAGGGGGCGCAGGAAAAACTGTTTTTT. It is translated as CSVRQGAQEKLFF.

The chain couples TRBV19 to TRBJ2-7; D perhaps matches TRBD1 (6 bases). This CDR3 region has 15 residues. Per germline, CDR1 LNHDA and CDR2 SQIVND (reference sequence). V was pared by 5 bases and J by 3 bases, with 17 bases between. The CDR3 bases are TGTGCCAGTAGTGCCGCTTATGGACAGAGCTACGAGCAGTACGTC. It codes for CASSAAYGQSYEQYV.

The rearrangement uses TRBV18 and TRBJ2-1; D gene ambiguous. The germline CDR1 and CDR2 sequences are KGHSH and LQKENI. Trimming took off 0 bases at V and 4 bases at J, with 13 bases between the two ends. The CDR3 has 16 amino acids. This CDR3 is CASSPPAQILYNEQFF. The CDR3 DNA follows: TGTGCCAGCTCACCACCGGCACAGATACTTTACAATGAGCAGTTCTTC.